The TCR beta chain described here comes from a study of regulatory T cells in long-lasting Graves disease. Across the study: Disease was considered persistent Graves' disease after over 5 years of antithyroid drugs (with positive TSH receptor antibodies). Study outcomes and limitations: Since the sample size was small, accuracy may have been reduced.

Regarding time point: persistent/refractory GD, antithyroid drugs over 5 years with positive TRAb. Researchers made the TCR library from RNA that was extracted from PBMCs. Those enrolled as patients came out of an endocrinology department in Xi'an, China. The V gene lost 6 bases and the J gene lost 0 bases, with 12 bases spanning the gap. The length of the CDR3 is 15 residues. Only a few counts were recorded for this clonotype. Its specificity is not known. Construction of TCR beta libraries relied on iRepertoire HTBI primers and on Arm-PCR targeting CDR3 regions. Each CDR3 protein gets one entry after TCRdb re-called the multiplex PCR reads with MiXCR. The profile shows around 460,000 distinct CDR3 sequences, 22% of them singletons.

V is TRBV12-3 or TRBV12-4 and J is TRBJ1-3; D perhaps matches TRBD1 (5 bases). The receptor was derived from a female donor with Graves disease. The starting material was peripheral blood mononuclear cells (PBMCs), obtained when the disease was refractory, from a patient treated with antithyroid drugs. The CDR3 DNA reads TGTGCCAGCAGCCCACAGGTACTCTCTGGAAACACCATATATTTT. Protein sequence: CASSPQVLSGNTIYF.